This T cell receptor beta chain originates from a study of T cell responses to AZD1222 COVID-19 vaccine. Turning to the study itself: The analysis combined second doses at about 4 or about 12 weeks.

This clone was detected only once. The antigen is undetermined. Libraries were prepared by immunoSEQ multiplex PCR; TCRdb keeps only in-frame clonotypes and omits some of them. The sample contains approximately 100,000 clones, roughly 87% of which appear only once. V lost 1 base and J 9 bases, leaving 8 bases between the germline ends. The CDR3 is 12 amino acids. Per germline, CDR1 SGHNT and CDR2 YYREEE (reference sequence). Whole-study results and caveats: The span of vaccine-associated CD4 TCRs extended across spike, with dominance at 160-218 and 743-854. Females made up more of the donors, who were largely white British, and clonal diversity may have come out too low.

This material consisted of peripheral blood, taken on day 0 of AZD1222 vaccination. The chain carries TRBV5-4 and TRBJ2-1; tentative D call: TRBD1 (6 bases). The receptor was derived from an adult in good health. The CDR3 protein is CASSLQGSEQFF. CDR3 DNA: TGTGCCAGCAGCTTGCAGGGGAGTGAGCAGTTCTTC.